A selection of T cell receptor beta chains follows, all from one sample in a study of memory CD8 T cells in hepatitis C reinfection. TCRdb's copy holds only in-frame clones and misses some; the assay was immunoSEQ multiplex PCR. The sample yields 45,000 to 50,000 clones, 80% to 90% seen once. Sequencing was performed on naive CD8+ T cells sorted from blood. The receptors derive from a man between 18 and 29 years old with hepatitis C virus infection. Both conserved end residues are trimmed from each CDR3. D genes are given only for firm matches.

TRBD2 | TRBJ2-2 | TRBV4-2 | ASSPPSVSGRARELF
- | TRBJ2-1 | TRBV5-1 | ASSLEEGAYNEQF
- | TRBJ2-7 | TRBV4-1 | ASSQDLRGWEQY
TRBD2 | TRBJ2-7 | TRBV9 | ASSVSGTSFYEQY
TRBD2 | TRBJ2-3 | TRBV7-3 | ASSPSGRADTQY
- | TRBJ2-3 | TRBV29-1 | SVGIGGTDTQY
- | TRBJ2-1 | TRBV5-4 | ASTPGTLYNEQF
TRBD1 | TRBJ1-1 | TRBV19 | ASLPFPDRGPTEAF
TRBD1 | TRBJ1-2 | TRBV27 | ASSPAGGRYGYT
- | TRBJ2-7 | TRBV29-1 | SVSIVNEQY
- | TRBJ2-5 | TRBV20-1 | SAREVETQY
- | TRBJ1-1 | TRBV2 | ASSESGLLPGTEAF
TRBD2 | TRBJ2-2 | TRBV6-1 | ASSATGTSVRSGELF
- | TRBJ2-3 | TRBV9 | ASSVGQLTDTQY
TRBD1 | TRBJ2-7 | TRBV11-2 | ASSPHRGPFDEQY
- | TRBJ2-3 | TRBV6-6 | ASNPGLLNWDTQY
TRBD2 | TRBJ2-1 | TRBV2 | ASKEIAGGPGEQF
- | TRBJ1-1 | TRBV5-1 | ASRADTMNTEAF
- | TRBJ1-2 | TRBV6-5 | ASSPEGVGYT
- | TRBJ2-3 | TRBV30 | AWSGGGSSTDTQY
TRBD2 | TRBJ2-3 | TRBV27 | ASSPTGLPNTDTQY
- | TRBJ2-3 | TRBV9 | ASSVTGATSTDTQY
- | TRBJ2-1 | TRBV11-1 | ASGARNNEQF
- | TRBJ2-2 | TRBV10-3 | AISVGLTGELF
TRBD2 | TRBJ2-2 | TRBV9 | ASSAGTGTSSGELF
- | TRBJ1-5 | TRBV6-1 | ASTEEQGNQPQH
TRBD2 | TRBJ2-7 | TRBV15 | ATGRSGRTDEQY
TRBD1 | TRBJ1-2 | TRBV12-5 | ASGLGGTAYGYT
- | TRBJ2-7 | TRBV5-6 | ASSPSQGLAAVYEQY
- | TRBJ2-2 | TRBV7-7 | ASSLEIETGELF
- | TRBJ2-1 | TRBV6-6 | ASSPVGVQGQF
TRBD1 | TRBJ2-7 | TRBV27 | ASSLHRGPYEQY
- | TRBJ1-1 | TRBV6-5 | ASNYEGNTEAF
TRBD2 | TRBJ2-3 | TRBV9 | ASSPRGILTDTQY
- | TRBJ2-1 | TRBV13 | ASSLHGDGEQF
TRBD2 | TRBJ2-7 | TRBV10-3 | AISESDSGRAGEQY
- | TRBJ2-7 | TRBV18 | ASSPPPGSFFQYEQY
- | TRBJ2-1 | TRBV4-3 | ASSQDRTTYNEQF
- | TRBJ1-1 | TRBV4-2 | ASSQERGFDTEAF
TRBD1 | TRBJ1-2 | TRBV29-1 | SAPGQGYGYT
TRBD1 | TRBJ1-1 | TRBV30 | AWTYRGLNTEAF
- | TRBJ2-5 | TRBV19 | ASTPGKQQETQY
TRBD1 | TRBJ2-3 | TRBV28 | ASTLGTGSTDTQY
TRBD1 | TRBJ1-1 | TRBV7-8 | ASSKIGTATGTEAF
- | TRBJ1-1 | TRBV9 | ASSAEGDAEAF
TRBD2 | TRBJ2-3 | TRBV7-9 | ASSFSGSADTQY
- | TRBJ2-3 | TRBV21-1 | AMLTSGGTPDTQY
TRBD1 | TRBJ1-1 | TRBV6-5 | ASDGQGVAEAF
- | TRBJ2-1 | TRBV4-1 | ASSQDLGHEQF
- | TRBJ2-1 | TRBV4-1 | ASSQVGSIRDNEQF
TRBD2 | TRBJ2-1 | TRBV30 | AWSHGREGSYNEQF
- | TRBJ2-2 | TRBV5-1 | ASSLSAANTGELF
TRBD2 | TRBJ2-3 | TRBV27 | ASRILAGGTDAQY
TRBD1 | TRBJ2-7 | TRBV29-1 | SVDATRDRGSYEQY
- | TRBJ1-6 | TRBV19 | ASSVSSYNSPLH
- | TRBJ2-7 | TRBV5-1 | ASSFGQLYEQY
- | TRBJ1-1 | TRBV28 | ASSFRNTEAF
TRBD2 | TRBJ2-5 | TRBV5-6 | ASSSGLDEETQY